A single sample gave rise to the 3 T cell receptor beta chains below, sequenced in a study of control samples from healthy donors and cancer patients. Some clones are missing from TCRdb's copy, which holds only in-frame ones; the method was immunoSEQ multiplex PCR. The sample gives 70,000 to 80,000 clones, 70% to 90% of which show up once; over 1.5% is in the top ten. The sequenced sample was PBMCs. These receptors were obtained from a woman aged 60 to 75 with head and neck cancer.

The genes are TRBV5-1 and TRBJ2-3, with 12 positions matching TRBD2. V lost 0 bases to trimming and J lost 3 bases; unmatched junction nucleotides: 5. This CDR3 has 17 amino acids. CDR1 and CDR2 from the germline V gene are SGHRS and YFSETQ. The CDR3 here is CASSLAASGRETDTQYF. DNA of the CDR3: TGCGCCAGCAGCTTGGCCGCTAGCGGGAGGGAAACAGATACGCAGTATTTT.

The gene calls are TRBV14 and TRBJ1-6; D ambiguous. Germline V gives CDR1 SGHDN, CDR2 FVKESK. Trimming took 0 bases from V and 13 from J, leaving 7 bases between them. CDR3 size: 12 residues. This CDR3 is CASSQDRPPLHF. The CDR3 region has the DNA TGTGCCAGCAGCCAAGATCGACCCCCCCTCCACTTT. Full variable domain (remainder filled in from reference TRBV14 and TRBJ1-6): EAGVTQFPSHSVIEKGQTVTLRCDPISGHDNLYWYRRVMGKEIKFLLHFVKESKQDESGMPNNRFLAERTGGTYSTLKVQPAELEDSGVYFCASSQDRPPLHFGNGTRLTVT.

The rearrangement links TRBV4-1 to TRBJ2-1; the D is unclear. Trimming removed 0 bases from V and 0 bases from J, with 12 bases in between. CDR1 and CDR2 (germline): MGHRA, YSYEKL. This CDR3 is 17 amino acids long. CDR3 sequence: CASSQDSSISSYNEQFF. CDR3 nucleotide sequence: TGCGCCAGCAGCCAAGATTCGAGCATCTCCTCCTACAATGAGCAGTTCTTC.